This TCR beta chain is from a study of blood T cell repertoires in COVID-19. Study-wide context: COVID-19 samples from acute and convalescent phases originated in the United States, Italy and Spain. PBMCs, B-cell-depleted T cells, or T cells were the source of the cDNA or gDNA that made up the material.

Only in-frame clones appear in the TCRdb table, and some are missing; sequencing was by immunoSEQ multiplex PCR. Of 85,000 to 90,000 clones listed, 75% to 90% were seen once; the top ten hold about 16%. Trimming shortened V by 4 bases and J by 1 base, and 4 bases separated the two germline ends. This CDR3 is built from 11 residues. Germline V gene lookup returns CDR1 DFQATT and CDR2 SNEGSKA (reference sequence). This TCR derives from a woman of 80 years or more with active or convalescent COVID-19. The specimen sequenced was peripheral blood. The chain uses TRBV20-1 and TRBJ1-1; D not certain. The CDR3 spells CSATGNTEAFF. The DNA for the CDR3 is TGCAGTGCTACGGGGAACACTGAAGCTTTCTTT.